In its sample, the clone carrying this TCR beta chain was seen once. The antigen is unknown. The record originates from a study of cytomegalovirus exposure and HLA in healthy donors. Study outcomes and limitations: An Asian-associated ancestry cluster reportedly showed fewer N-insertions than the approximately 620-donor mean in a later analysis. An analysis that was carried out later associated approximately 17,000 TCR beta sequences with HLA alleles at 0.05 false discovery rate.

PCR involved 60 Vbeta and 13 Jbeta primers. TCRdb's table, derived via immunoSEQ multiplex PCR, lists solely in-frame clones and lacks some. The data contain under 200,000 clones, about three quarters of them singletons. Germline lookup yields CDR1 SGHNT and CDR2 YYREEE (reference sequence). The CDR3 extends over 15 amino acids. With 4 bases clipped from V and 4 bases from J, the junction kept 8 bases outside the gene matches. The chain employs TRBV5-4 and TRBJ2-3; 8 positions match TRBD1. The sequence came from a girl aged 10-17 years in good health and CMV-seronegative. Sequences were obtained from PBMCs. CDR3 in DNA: TGTGCCAGCAGCGCAGGACAGGGTAGGGCAGATACGCAGTATTTT. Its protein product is CASSAGQGRADTQYF.